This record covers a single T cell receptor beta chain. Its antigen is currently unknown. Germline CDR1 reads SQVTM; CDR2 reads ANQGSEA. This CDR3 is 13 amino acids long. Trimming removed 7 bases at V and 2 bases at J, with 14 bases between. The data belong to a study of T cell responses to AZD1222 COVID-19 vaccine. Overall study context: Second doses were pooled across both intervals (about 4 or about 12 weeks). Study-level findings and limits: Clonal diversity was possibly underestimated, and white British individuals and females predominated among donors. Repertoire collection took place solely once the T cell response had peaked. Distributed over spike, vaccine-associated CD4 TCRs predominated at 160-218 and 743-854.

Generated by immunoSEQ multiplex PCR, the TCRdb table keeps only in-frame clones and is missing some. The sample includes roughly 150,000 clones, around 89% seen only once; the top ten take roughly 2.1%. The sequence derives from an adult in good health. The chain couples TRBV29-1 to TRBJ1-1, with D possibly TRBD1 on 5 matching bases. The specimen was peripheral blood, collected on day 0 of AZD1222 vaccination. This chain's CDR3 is CSAYGTGNTEAFF. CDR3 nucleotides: TGCAGCGCTTATGGGACCGGCAACACTGAAGCTTTCTTT. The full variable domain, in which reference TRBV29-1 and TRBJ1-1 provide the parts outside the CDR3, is SAVISQKPSRDICQRGTSLTIQCQVDSQVTMMFWYRQQPGQSLTLIATANQGSEATYESGFVIDKFPISRPNLTFSTLTVSNMSPEDSSIYLCSAYGTGNTEAFFGQGTRLTVV.